This T cell receptor beta chain comes out of a study of blood T cell repertoires in COVID-19. As processed by the authors: Using reference gene primer amplification, nucleated cell counts were estimated. Measured with immunoSEQ multiplex PCR; TCRdb has only the in-frame clones, and not every one. That table gives V, J and clone size, and the DNA gave D and trimming. The profile shows some 200,000 clones, 86% of them singletons. V was cut by 0 bases and J by 0 bases, with 6 bases left in between. The CDR3 has 14 residues. The V gene's germline CDR1 is LGHDT and CDR2 YNNKEL (reference sequence). Sequencing input: peripheral blood. This rearrangement joins TRBV3-1 (or the pseudogene TRBV3-2) to TRBJ2-7; possible D gene TRBD2, 5 bases. This TCR came from a man over 45 with acute or convalescent COVID-19. The CDR3 reads CASSQDSVSYEQYF. CDR3 nucleotide sequence: TGTGCCAGCAGCCAAGATAGCGTCTCCTACGAGCAGTACTTC.